The rows below give T cell receptor beta chains drawn from one sample of a study of T cell responses to AZD1222 COVID-19 vaccine. Some clones are missing from TCRdb's copy, which holds only in-frame ones; the method was immunoSEQ multiplex PCR. This table has 110,000 or so clones, about 86% appearing once. The sequencing here drew on peripheral blood, taken on day 0 of AZD1222 vaccination. The receptor source for this set is an adult in good health. Both conserved end residues are part of each CDR3. Expanded clones are given a class, and other clones once, few, many or no size at all.

j_call,clone_size,v_call,cdr3_aa
TRBJ1-1,.,TRBV2,CASRQMNTEAFF
TRBJ2-1,.,TRBV6-5,CASRVLQGAHEQFF
TRBJ1-2,.,TRBV7-9,CASSFLGEGFYGYTF
TRBJ2-5,once,TRBV7-2,CASSSPGRGSQETQYF
TRBJ1-6,.,TRBV5-6,CASSPPGSYNSPLHF
TRBJ2-3,.,TRBV3-1/TRBV3-2,CASSVAGGRDTQYF
TRBJ2-3,.,TRBV12-3/TRBV12-4,CASSLRSDTQYF
TRBJ1-2,.,TRBV6-2/TRBV6-3,CASSPAGVYYGYTF
TRBJ1-1,.,TRBV12-1,CASSSPPISQGGGNTEAFF
TRBJ1-1,.,TRBV2,CASKYRGNTEAFF
TRBJ2-3,.,TRBV11-3,CASAGGRTDTQYF
TRBJ1-1,.,TRBV6-5,CASSPMNTEAFF
TRBJ1-2,.,TRBV5-1,CASSVLGQGANKGYGYTF
TRBJ1-4,.,TRBV30,CAWSRNEKLFF
TRBJ1-1,.,TRBV20-1,CSASDLSVWEGNTEAFF
TRBJ2-7,.,TRBV5-8,CASSSLNEQYF
TRBJ2-2,once,TRBV4-1,CASSLTGGTGELFF
TRBJ2-1,.,TRBV6-2/TRBV6-3,CASSPEYNEQFF
TRBJ2-3,.,TRBV27,CASSSRASGGSLRTDTQYF
TRBJ1-5,few,TRBV28,CASSLGGQPQHF
TRBJ1-4,.,TRBV30,CAWAQGLGEKLFF
TRBJ1-4,.,TRBV5-5,CASSLTGTVINEKLFF
TRBJ1-1,.,TRBV20-1,CSASRGTALEAFF
TRBJ2-1,.,TRBV6-5,CASSYDSPWYNEQFF
TRBJ1-1,.,TRBV5-5,CASSLEGMNTEAFF
TRBJ1-1,once,TRBV12-5,CASGLPLDALGKAFF
TRBJ1-6,.,TRBV29-1,CSVAETLFGDSPLHF